The 7 T cell receptor beta chains in this list originate from one sample, sequenced in a study of T cells in Graves' hyperthyroidism and ophthalmopathy. There were TCR beta CDR3 regions amplified from RNA transcripts. TCR CDR3 regions were first amplified by RT-PCR with HTBI primers. TCRdb analysed the multiplex PCR reads with MiXCR anew, one entry per CDR3 protein. The profile covers about 300,000 distinct CDR3 sequences, with about 13% appearing a single time and 7.9% taken by the ten largest. Sequences were obtained from blood. These receptor sequences come from a woman in her 40s with Graves' hyperthyroidism.

Many counts were recorded for this clonotype. The chain employs TRBV29-1 and TRBJ2-3; 8 positions agree with TRBD1. Germline CDR1 is SQVTM and CDR2 is ANQGSEA. V was clipped by 0 bases and J by 3 bases; unmatched bases: 8. The CDR3 is 16 amino acids. DNA of the CDR3: TGCAGCGTTGAAGAATACGGACAGGGAAGAACAGATACGCAGTATTTT. Residues: CSVEEYGQGRTDTQYF.

This clonotype came up a few times. A much bigger clone sits one base away, suggesting this may be a read error. The V and J genes are TRBV7-9 and TRBJ2-1; D gene uncertain. Germline-derived CDR1 and CDR2 are SEHNR and FQNEAQ (reference sequence). CDR3 length equals 14 residues. The CDR3 sequence is CASSLTTQHNGQFF. DNA for the CDR3: TGTGCCAGCAGCTTAACGACTCAACACAATGGGCAGTTCTTC.

The table lists this clonotype with a few counts. The rearrangement joins TRBV20-1 to TRBJ2-5, with D unresolved. The V gene's germline CDR1 is DFQATT and CDR2 SNEGSKA (reference sequence). The ends were cut back, 3 bases at V and 5 bases at J, with 4 bases in the middle. CDR3 size: 10 residues. CDR3 sequence: CSASSETQYF. The DNA for the CDR3 is TGCAGTGCTAGTTCGGAGACCCAGTACTTC.

The chain links TRBV19 to TRBJ2-4; 9 bases match TRBD1. V lost 8 bases, J lost 12 bases, and 14 bases stayed unmatched. Germline lookup yields CDR1 LNHDA and CDR2 SQIVND (reference sequence). The CDR3 contains 14 residues. The CDR3: CASGLTGGKGTQYF. The CDR3 nucleotides read TGTGCCAGTGGCCTGACAGGGGGAAAGGGGACTCAGTACTTC.

This clonotype was detected many times. For the CDR3, the DNA is TGTGCCAGCAGCCCGACTAGCGGGAGATTTACCGGGGAGCTGTTTTTT. Translating it yields CASSPTSGRFTGELFF. This sequence joins TRBV3-1 and TRBJ2-2, with 12 bases matching TRBD2. Trimming at V came to 4 bases and at J to 5 bases, leaving 5 bases not matched to a gene. The length of the CDR3 is 16 residues. Germline V gene data show CDR1 as LGHDT and CDR2 as YNNKEL (reference sequence). Full variable domain (remainder filled in from reference TRBV3-1 and TRBJ2-2): DTAVSQTPKYLVTQMGNDKSIKCEQNLGHDTMYWYKQDSKKFLKIMFSYNNKELIINETVPNRFSPKSPDKAHLNLHINSLELGDSAVYFCASSPTSGRFTGELFFGEGSRLTVL.

In this sample, this clonotype turned up many times. The chain has TRBV29-1 and TRBJ1-2, with D possibly being TRBD1 (5 bases). Germline-derived CDR1 and CDR2 are SQVTM and ANQGSEA. V shed 7 bases and J shed 1 base, with 13 bases lying between them. The CDR3 contains 13 residues. The CDR3 DNA reads TGCAGCGCCCGGGGAGGGGATAACTATGGCTACACCTTC. Translating gives CSARGGDNYGYTF.

A note on this clonotype: The junction differs from germline at one of its ends, possibly a read error. This chain connects TRBV2 to TRBJ1-5; D possibly corresponds to TRBD1 (5 bases). This CDR3 has 14 amino acids. Germline CDR1 and CDR2: SNHLY and FYNNEI. The CDR3 nucleotides are TGTGCCAGCAGTGAATCGGGGGTCAATCAGCGCCAGCATTTT. Translating it yields CASSESGVNQRQHF.